The clone carrying this TCR beta chain has a single count. The ends lost 5 bases at V and 6 bases at J; junction bases unmatched: 10. CDR3 length: 15 residues. The germline gives CDR1 SGHVS, CDR2 FQNEAQ. The assay was immunoSEQ multiplex PCR, and TCRdb's table has in-frame clones only and misses some. This table holds tens of thousands of clones, about nine tenths found once. This specimen comes from a study of T cell responses to AZD1222 COVID-19 vaccine. Sample: peripheral blood, taken 28 days after the second AZD1222 dose. The rearrangement joins TRBV7-8 to TRBJ1-5; 7 bases map to TRBD1. The clonotype comes from an adult who received the AZD1222 COVID-19 vaccine. The DNA for the CDR3 is TGTGCCAGCAGCCAAAATGACAGGGTCGGTCAGCCCCAGCATTTT. Its protein product is CASSQNDRVGQPQHF.